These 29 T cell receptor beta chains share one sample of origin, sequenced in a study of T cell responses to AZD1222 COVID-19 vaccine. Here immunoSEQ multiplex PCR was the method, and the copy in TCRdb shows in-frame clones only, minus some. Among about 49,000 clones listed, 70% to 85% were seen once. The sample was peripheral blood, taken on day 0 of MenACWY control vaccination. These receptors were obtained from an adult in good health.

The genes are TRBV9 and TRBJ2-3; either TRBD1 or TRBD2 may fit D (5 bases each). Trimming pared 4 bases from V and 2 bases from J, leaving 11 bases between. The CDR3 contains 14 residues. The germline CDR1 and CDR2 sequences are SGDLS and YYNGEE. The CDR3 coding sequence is TGTGCCAGCAGCTTCCGGGACGACACAGATACGCAGTATTTT. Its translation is CASSFRDDTDTQYF.

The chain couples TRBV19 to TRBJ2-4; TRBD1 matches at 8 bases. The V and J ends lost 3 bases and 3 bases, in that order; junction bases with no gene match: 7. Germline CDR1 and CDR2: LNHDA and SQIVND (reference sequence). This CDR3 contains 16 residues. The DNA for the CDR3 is TGTGCCAGTAGTATGGATGTGACAGGGGACAAAAACATTCAGTACTTC. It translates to CASSMDVTGDKNIQYF. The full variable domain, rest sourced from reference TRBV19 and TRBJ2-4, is DGGITQSPKYLFRKEGQNVTLSCEQNLNHDAMYWYRQDPGQGLRLIYYSQIVNDFQKGDIAEGYSVSREKKESFPLTVTSAQKNPTAFYLCASSMDVTGDKNIQYFGAGTRLSVL.

The CDR3 DNA follows: TGTGCCAGCAGCCATGGGGGGTTGAAAAGCACTGAAGCTTTCTTT. This sequence encodes CASSHGGLKSTEAFF. The chain employs TRBV3-1 (or the pseudogene TRBV3-2) and TRBJ1-1; maybe TRBD1 (5 bases). The CDR3 extends over 15 amino acids. Germline V gene data show CDR1 as LGHDT and CDR2 as YNNKEL (reference sequence). V was pared by 3 bases and J by 4 bases, with 15 bases between.

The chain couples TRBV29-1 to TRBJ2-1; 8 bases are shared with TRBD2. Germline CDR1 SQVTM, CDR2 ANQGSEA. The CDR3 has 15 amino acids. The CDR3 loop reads CTITSAGGSANEQFF. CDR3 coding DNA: TGCACCATAACCTCGGCGGGAGGTTCGGCAAATGAGCAGTTCTTC.

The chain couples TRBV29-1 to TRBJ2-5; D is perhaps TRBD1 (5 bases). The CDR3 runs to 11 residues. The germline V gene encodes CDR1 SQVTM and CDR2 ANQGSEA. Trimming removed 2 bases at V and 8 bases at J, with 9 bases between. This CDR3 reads CSVEQGLTQYF. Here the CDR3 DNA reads TGCAGCGTTGAACAGGGCCTCACCCAGTACTTC. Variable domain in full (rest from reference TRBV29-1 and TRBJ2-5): SAVISQKPSRDICQRGTSLTIQCQVDSQVTMMFWYRQQPGQSLTLIATANQGSEATYESGFVIDKFPISRPNLTFSTLTVSNMSPEDSSIYLCSVEQGLTQYFGPGTRLLVL.

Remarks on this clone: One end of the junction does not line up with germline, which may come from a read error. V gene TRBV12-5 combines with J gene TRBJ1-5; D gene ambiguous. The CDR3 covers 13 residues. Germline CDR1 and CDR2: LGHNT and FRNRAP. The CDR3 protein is CTSDLHSIQPQHF. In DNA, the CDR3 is TGTACTTCGGACCTACATAGCATTCAGCCCCAGCATTTT.

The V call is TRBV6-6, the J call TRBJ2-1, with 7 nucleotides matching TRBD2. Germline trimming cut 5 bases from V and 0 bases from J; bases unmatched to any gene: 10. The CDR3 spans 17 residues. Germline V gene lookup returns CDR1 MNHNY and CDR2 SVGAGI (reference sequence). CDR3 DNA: TGTGCCAGCAGTCCCGGGAGGTCAGGGAGCTCCTACAATGAGCAGTTCTTC. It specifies CASSPGRSGSSYNEQFF.

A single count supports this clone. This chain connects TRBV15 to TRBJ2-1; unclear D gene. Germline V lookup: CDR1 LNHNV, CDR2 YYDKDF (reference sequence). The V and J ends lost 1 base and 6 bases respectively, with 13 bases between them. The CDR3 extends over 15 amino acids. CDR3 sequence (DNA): TGTGCCACCAGCAGAGTTACAGAGCCCATCAATGAGCAGTTCTTC. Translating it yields CATSRVTEPINEQFF.

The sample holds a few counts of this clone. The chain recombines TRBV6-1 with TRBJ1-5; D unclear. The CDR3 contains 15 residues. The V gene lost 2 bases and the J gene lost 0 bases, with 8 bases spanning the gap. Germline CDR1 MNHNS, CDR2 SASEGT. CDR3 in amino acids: CASSEIGNSNQPQHF. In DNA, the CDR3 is TGTGCCAGCAGTGAAATCGGGAATAGCAATCAGCCCCAGCATTTT.

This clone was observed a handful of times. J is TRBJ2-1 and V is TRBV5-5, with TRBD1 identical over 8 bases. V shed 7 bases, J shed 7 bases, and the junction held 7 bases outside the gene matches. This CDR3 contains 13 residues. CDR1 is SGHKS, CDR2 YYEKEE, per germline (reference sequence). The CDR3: CASYSTGVNEQFF. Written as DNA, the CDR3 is TGTGCCAGCTACTCGACAGGGGTTAATGAGCAGTTCTTC. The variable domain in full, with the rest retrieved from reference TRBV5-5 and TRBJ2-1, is DAGVTQSPTHLIKTRGQQVTLRCSPISGHKSVSWYQQVLGQGPQFIFQYYEKEERGRGNFPDRFSARQFPNYSSELNVNALLLGDSALYLCASYSTGVNEQFFGPGTRLTVL.

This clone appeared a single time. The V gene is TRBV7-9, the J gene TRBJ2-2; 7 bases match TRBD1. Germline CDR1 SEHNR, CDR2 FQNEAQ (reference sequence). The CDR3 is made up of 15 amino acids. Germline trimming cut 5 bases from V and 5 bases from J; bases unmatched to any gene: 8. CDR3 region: CASSPRQGFTGELFF. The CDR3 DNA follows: TGTGCCAGCAGCCCTCGACAGGGTTTTACCGGGGAGCTGTTTTTT.

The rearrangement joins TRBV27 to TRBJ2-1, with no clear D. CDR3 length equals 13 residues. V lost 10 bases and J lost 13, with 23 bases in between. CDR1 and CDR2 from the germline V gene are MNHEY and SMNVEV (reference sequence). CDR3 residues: CATREGTVSPQFF. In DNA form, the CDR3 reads TGTGCCACCAGAGAAGGCACCGTTTCGCCTCAGTTCTTC.

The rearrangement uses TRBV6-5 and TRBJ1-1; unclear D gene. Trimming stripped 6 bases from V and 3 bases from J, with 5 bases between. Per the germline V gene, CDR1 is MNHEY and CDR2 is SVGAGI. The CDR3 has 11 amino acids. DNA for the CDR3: TGTGCCAGCAGATCAGACACTGAAGCTTTCTTT. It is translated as CASRSDTEAFF.

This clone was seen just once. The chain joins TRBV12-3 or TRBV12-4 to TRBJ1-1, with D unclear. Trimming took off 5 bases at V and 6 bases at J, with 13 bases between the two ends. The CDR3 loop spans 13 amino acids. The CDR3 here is CASSPQARAEAFF. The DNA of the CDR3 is TGTGCCAGCAGTCCTCAGGCACGGGCTGAAGCTTTCTTT.

CDR3 bases: TGTGCCAGCTCTACAGGGGCGAGATCCACCGGGGAGCTGTTTTTT. It codes for CASSTGARSTGELFF. The chain recombines TRBV18 with TRBJ2-2, with 7 bases aligning to TRBD1. Germline-derived CDR1 and CDR2 are KGHSH and LQKENI. Germline trimming cut 6 bases from V and 4 bases from J; bases unmatched to any gene: 8. This CDR3 has 15 residues.

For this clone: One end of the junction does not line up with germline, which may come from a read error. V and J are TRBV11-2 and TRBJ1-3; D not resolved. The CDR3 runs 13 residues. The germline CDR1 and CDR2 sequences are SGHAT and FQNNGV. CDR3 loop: CASSLASGDTIYF. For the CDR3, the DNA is TGTGCCAGCAGCTTAGCCAGTGGAGACACCATATATTTT. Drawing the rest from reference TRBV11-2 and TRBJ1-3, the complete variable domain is EAGVAQSPRYKIIEKRQSVAFWCNPISGHATLYWYQQILGQGPKLLIQFQNNGVVDDSQLPKDRFSAERLKGVDSTLKIQPAKLEDSAVYLCASSLASGDTIYFGEGSWLTVV.

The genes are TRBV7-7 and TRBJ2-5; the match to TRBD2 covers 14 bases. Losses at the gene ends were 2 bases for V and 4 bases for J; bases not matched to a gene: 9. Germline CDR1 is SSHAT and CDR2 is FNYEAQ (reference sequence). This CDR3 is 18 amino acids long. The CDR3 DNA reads TGTGCCAGCAGCTTATGGGTACCGACTAGCGGGAGGGCAGAGACCCAGTACTTC. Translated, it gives CASSLWVPTSGRAETQYF.

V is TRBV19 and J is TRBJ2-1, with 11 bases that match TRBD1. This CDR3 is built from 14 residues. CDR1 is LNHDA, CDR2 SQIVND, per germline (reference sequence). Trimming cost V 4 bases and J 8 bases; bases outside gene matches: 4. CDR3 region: CASSSGTGGHEQFF. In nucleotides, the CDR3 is TGTGCCAGTAGTAGCGGGACAGGGGGGCATGAGCAGTTCTTC.

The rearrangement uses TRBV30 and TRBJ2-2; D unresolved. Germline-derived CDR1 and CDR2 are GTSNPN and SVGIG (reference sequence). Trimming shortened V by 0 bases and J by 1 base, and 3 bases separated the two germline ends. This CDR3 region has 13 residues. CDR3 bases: TGTGCCTGGAGTGTGAAGAACACCGGGGAGCTGTTTTTT. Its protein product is CAWSVKNTGELFF.

The CDR3 DNA reads as TGTGCCAGCTCACCCAGCGGCTCTGGAAACACCATATATTTT. It yields the protein CASSPSGSGNTIYF. The chain joins TRBV18 to TRBJ1-3; unclear D gene. This CDR3 comprises 14 residues. With 3 bases removed from V and 0 bases from J, the gap between germline ends came to 6 bases. CDR1 is KGHSH, CDR2 LQKENI, per germline.

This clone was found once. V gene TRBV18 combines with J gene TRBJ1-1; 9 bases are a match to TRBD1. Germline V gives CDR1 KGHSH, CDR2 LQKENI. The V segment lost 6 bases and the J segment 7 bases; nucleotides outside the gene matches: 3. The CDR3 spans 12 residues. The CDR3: CASSTGGVEAFF. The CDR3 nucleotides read TGTGCCAGCTCGACAGGGGGGGTTGAAGCTTTCTTT.

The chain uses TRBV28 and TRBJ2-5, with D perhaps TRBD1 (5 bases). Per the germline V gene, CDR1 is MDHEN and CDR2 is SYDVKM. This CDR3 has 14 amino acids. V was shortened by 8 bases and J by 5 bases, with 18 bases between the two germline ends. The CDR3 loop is CASSLRVRPETQYF. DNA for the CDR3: TGTGCCAGCTCCCTCAGGGTGCGGCCGGAGACCCAGTACTTC.

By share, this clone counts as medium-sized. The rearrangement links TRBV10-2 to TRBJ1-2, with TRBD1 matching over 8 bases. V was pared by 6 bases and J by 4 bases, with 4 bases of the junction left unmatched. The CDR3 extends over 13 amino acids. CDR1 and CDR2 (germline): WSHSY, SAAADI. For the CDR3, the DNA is TGCGCCAGCAGGACAGGGGATCCCTATGGCTACACCTTC. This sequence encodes CASRTGDPYGYTF.

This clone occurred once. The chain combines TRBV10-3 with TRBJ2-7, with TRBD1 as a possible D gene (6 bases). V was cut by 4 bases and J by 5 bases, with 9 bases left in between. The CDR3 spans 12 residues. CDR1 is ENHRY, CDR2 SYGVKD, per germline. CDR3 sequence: CAISAGTNEQYV. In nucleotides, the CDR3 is TGTGCCATCAGTGCCGGGACAAACGAGCAGTACGTC.

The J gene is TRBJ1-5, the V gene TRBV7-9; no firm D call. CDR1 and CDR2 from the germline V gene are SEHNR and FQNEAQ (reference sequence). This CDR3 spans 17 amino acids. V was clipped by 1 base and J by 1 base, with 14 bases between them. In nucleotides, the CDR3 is TGTGCCAGCAGCTTAGGAGGCAGCACTGTAAGCAATCAGCCCCAGCATTTT. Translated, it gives CASSLGGSTVSNQPQHF.

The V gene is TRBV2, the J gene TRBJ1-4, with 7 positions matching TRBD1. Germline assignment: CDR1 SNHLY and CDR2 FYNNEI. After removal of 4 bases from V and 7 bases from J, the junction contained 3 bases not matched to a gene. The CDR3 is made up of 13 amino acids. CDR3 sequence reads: CASSGGQSEKLFF. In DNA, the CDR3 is TGTGCCAGCAGTGGGGGACAGAGTGAAAAACTGTTTTTT.

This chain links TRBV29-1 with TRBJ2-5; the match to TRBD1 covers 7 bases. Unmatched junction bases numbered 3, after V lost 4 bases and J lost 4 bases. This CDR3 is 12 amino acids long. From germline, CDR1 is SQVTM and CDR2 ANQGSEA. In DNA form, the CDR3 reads TGCAGCGTTGTGAGGGGGCTAGAGACCCAGTACTTC. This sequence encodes CSVVRGLETQYF.

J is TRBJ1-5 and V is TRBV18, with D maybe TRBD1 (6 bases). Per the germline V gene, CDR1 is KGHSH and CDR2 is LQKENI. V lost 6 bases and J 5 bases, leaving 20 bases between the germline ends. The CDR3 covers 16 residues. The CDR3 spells CASSRGGADNDQPQHF. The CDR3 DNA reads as TGTGCCAGCTCCCGGGGGGGGGCTGATAACGATCAGCCCCAGCATTTT.

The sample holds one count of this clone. The chain's CDR3 is CASSRSEYQETQYF. DNA of the CDR3: TGTGCCAGCAGCAGAAGCGAATACCAAGAGACCCAGTACTTC. This sequence joins TRBV5-8 and TRBJ2-5; D unresolved. Germline V gene data show CDR1 as SGHTS and CDR2 as YDEGEE. The CDR3 totals 14 residues. Trimming cost V 4 bases and J 0 bases, with 10 bases left between them.